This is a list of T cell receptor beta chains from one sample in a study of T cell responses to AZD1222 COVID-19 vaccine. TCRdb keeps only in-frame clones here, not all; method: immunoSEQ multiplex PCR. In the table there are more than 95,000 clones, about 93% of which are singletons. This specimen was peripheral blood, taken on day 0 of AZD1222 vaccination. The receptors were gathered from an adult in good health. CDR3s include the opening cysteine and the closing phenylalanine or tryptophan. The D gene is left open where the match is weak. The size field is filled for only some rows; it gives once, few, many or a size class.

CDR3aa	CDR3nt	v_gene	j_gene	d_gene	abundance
CASSLSTSGRGAYEQYF	TGTGCCAGCAGCTTAAGTACTAGCGGGAGGGGGGCCTACGAGCAGTACTTC	TRBV7-8	TRBJ2-7	TRBD2	once
CASGQGGGNSPLHF	TGTGCCAGCGGACAGGGTGGGGGTAATTCACCCCTCCACTTT	TRBV27	TRBJ1-6	TRBD1	NA
CAWSWPGQGALANYGYTF	TGTGCCTGGAGTTGGCCGGGACAGGGGGCCTTAGCTAACTATGGCTACACCTTC	TRBV30	TRBJ1-2	TRBD1	NA
CAWSALGVNQPQHF	TGTGCCTGGAGTGCCTTAGGTGTCAATCAGCCCCAGCATTTT	TRBV30	TRBJ1-5	NA	once
CATENRGPYEQYF	TGTGCCACCGAAAACAGGGGTCCCTACGAGCAGTACTTC	TRBV28	TRBJ2-7	TRBD1	NA
CASSRESGTQYF	TGTGCCAGCAGCAGAGAATCGGGTACGCAGTATTTT	TRBV7-9	TRBJ2-3	NA	NA
CASSSGHVSTEAFF	TGCGCCAGCAGCTCGGGTCATGTGTCCACTGAAGCTTTCTTT	TRBV5-1	TRBJ1-1	NA	NA
CASGSGQGENEQYF	TGTGCTAGTGGTTCTGGACAGGGGGAAAACGAGCAGTACTTC	TRBV12-5	TRBJ2-7	TRBD1	once
CASSLTAQYGYTF	TGTGCCAGCAGCCTAACAGCTCAATATGGCTACACCTTC	TRBV6-5	TRBJ1-2	NA	NA
CASSPPWSIYNEQFF	TGCGCCAGCAGCCCACCGTGGAGCATCTACAATGAGCAGTTCTTC	TRBV4-1	TRBJ2-1	NA	NA
CASSSRSGTGGQTQYF	TGTGCCAGCAGCTCCCGTTCCGGGACAGGGGGCCAGACCCAGTACTTC	TRBV11-3	TRBJ2-5	TRBD1	NA
CASSIGTGAYNSPLHF	TGCGCCAGCAGCATAGGGACAGGCGCCTATAATTCACCCCTCCACTTT	TRBV5-1	TRBJ1-6	TRBD1	NA
CASMDLAGSYEQYF	TGTGCCAGCATGGATCTAGCGGGATCCTACGAGCAGTACTTC	TRBV2	TRBJ2-7	TRBD2	NA
CASSVEGRGTGELFF	TGTGCCAGCAGCGTGGAGGGGCGCGGGACCGGGGAGCTGTTTTTT	TRBV9	TRBJ2-2	NA	NA
CASGRQDYLLSSYNEQFF	TGTGCCAGCGGACGACAGGATTACTTACTGAGCTCCTACAATGAGCAGTTCTTC	TRBV5-8	TRBJ2-1	NA	NA
CAISESKIEAFF	TGTGCCATCAGTGAGTCAAAGATAGAAGCTTTCTTT	TRBV10-3	TRBJ1-1	NA	once